These 17 T cell receptor beta chains came from one sample sequenced in a study of siplizumab effects on memory and regulatory T cells. Sequencing was performed with immunoSEQ multiplex PCR; in TCRdb, only in-frame clones are kept and a portion is missing. The sample lists 60,000 to 80,000 clones; over 80% were seen once. Sequencing input: memory CD4+ T cells sorted from blood. The receptors were sampled from a human donor in good health.

The chain combines TRBV6-5 with TRBJ1-1, with unresolved D. Deletions cut 5 bases from V and 8 bases from J, with 9 bases between. The CDR3 sequence is 11 residues long. Germline-derived CDR1 and CDR2 are MNHEY and SVGAGI. CDR3 coding DNA: TGTGCCAGCAGTCAAGGGTCCGAAGCTTTCTTT. Translating gives CASSQGSEAFF.

This clone showed up just once. The rearrangement uses TRBV9 and TRBJ2-1, with D possibly being TRBD1 (5 bases). V lost 3 bases to trimming and J lost 8 bases, with 15 bases between them. CDR3 length: 14 residues. From germline, CDR1 is SGDLS and CDR2 YYNGEE. The CDR3 nucleotides are TGTGCCAGCAGCGCGTACCCAGAGACAGATGAGCAGTTCTTC. It encodes CASSAYPETDEQFF. Full variable domain (remainder filled in from reference TRBV9 and TRBJ2-1): DSGVTQTPKHLITATGQRVTLRCSPRSGDLSVYWYQQSLDQGLQFLIQYYNGEERAKGNILERFSAQQFPDLHSELNLSSLELGDSALYFCASSAYPETDEQFFGPGTRLTVL.

This chain links TRBV29-1 with TRBJ2-2; possible D gene TRBD1, 6 bases. Trimming left V 4 bases short and J 3 bases short, with 12 bases between. The CDR3 extends over 14 amino acids. Per germline, CDR1 SQVTM and CDR2 ANQGSEA. This CDR3 is CSVAATGHTGELFF. In nucleotides, the CDR3 is TGCAGCGTTGCGGCCACAGGGCACACCGGGGAGCTGTTTTTT.

This clone was recorded a few times. The chain is built from TRBV7-9 and TRBJ1-3; D is uncertain. CDR1 SEHNR and CDR2 FQNEAQ come from the germline V gene (reference sequence). Trimming removed 8 bases at V and 1 base at J, with 12 bases between. The CDR3 consists of 14 residues. The CDR3 nucleotides are TGTGCCAGCTCAAGAGCGGAGTCTGGAAACACCATATATTTT. Encoded protein: CASSRAESGNTIYF.

The chain carries TRBV27 and TRBJ1-1; 8 bases are a match to TRBD1. From germline, CDR1 is MNHEY and CDR2 SMNVEV (reference sequence). Losses at the gene ends were 6 bases for V and 4 bases for J; bases not matched to a gene: 7. The length of the CDR3 is 14 residues. The CDR3 spells CASRLETGATEAFF. CDR3 bases: TGTGCCAGCAGACTAGAGACAGGGGCCACTGAAGCTTTCTTT.

The chain has TRBV6-5 and TRBJ1-1, with TRBD1 matching 7 bases. The germline CDR1 and CDR2 sequences are MNHEY and SVGAGI. The junction had 7 bases not matched to a gene; V was cut back by 6 bases and J by 3 bases. The CDR3 has 14 residues. In DNA, the CDR3 is TGTGCCAGCAGAGTCGACAGGGAGTACACTGAAGCTTTCTTT. Translated, it gives CASRVDREYTEAFF.

This clone was detected only a few times. In the same sample, other DNA sequences code for this CDR3. This sequence joins TRBV27 and TRBJ2-5, with 12 bases that match TRBD1. V lost 0 bases and J lost 5; bases outside the gene matches: 1. The CDR3 runs to 15 residues. Germline-derived CDR1 and CDR2 are MNHEY and SMNVEV (reference sequence). CDR3 sequence: CASSLSGTGGETQYF. Here the CDR3 DNA reads TGTGCCAGCAGTTTATCCGGGACAGGGGGCGAGACCCAGTACTTC.

The chain combines TRBV7-2 with TRBJ2-3; D gene uncertain. The CDR3 spans 12 residues. Trimming pared 5 bases from V and 4 bases from J, leaving 7 bases between. Germline V gives CDR1 SGHTA, CDR2 FQGNSA. CDR3 sequence reads: CASSTDADTQYF. In nucleotides, the CDR3 is TGTGCCAGCAGCACGGATGCAGATACGCAGTATTTT.

V and J are TRBV11-2 and TRBJ2-2, with D unresolved. Germline CDR1 reads SGHAT; CDR2 reads FQNNGV. CDR3 length: 13 amino acids. V was shortened by 6 bases and J by 8 bases, with 13 bases between the two germline ends. The CDR3 region has the DNA TGTGCCAGCAGGCCAGGATGGGTTGGGGAGCTGTTTTTT. This gives the protein CASRPGWVGELFF.

Turning to this clone: A read error may produce the germline difference seen at one junction end. This chain links TRBV6-5 with TRBJ1-2, with D unresolved. Germline CDR1 reads MNHEY; CDR2 reads SVGAGI. The CDR3 loop spans 13 amino acids. The CDR3 spells CASSYSNTANAVF. For the CDR3, the DNA is TGTGCCAGCAGTTACTCGAATACAGCAAACGCCGTCTTC.

The chain links TRBV19 to TRBJ2-1, with D perhaps matching TRBD1 (6 bases). Germline loops: CDR1 LNHDA, CDR2 SQIVND (reference sequence). The V gene lost 6 bases and the J gene lost 6 bases, with 21 bases spanning the gap. This CDR3 region has 16 residues. The CDR3 here is CASRGRAGVMGNEQFF. The CDR3 region has the DNA TGTGCCAGTAGAGGTCGAGCAGGGGTAATGGGCAATGAGCAGTTCTTC.

This sequence joins TRBV18 and TRBJ1-4; the D is unclear. This CDR3 is built from 14 residues. Trimming pared 5 bases from V and 5 bases from J, leaving 12 bases between. CDR1 is KGHSH and CDR2 is LQKENI in the germline V gene. CDR3 sequence reads: CASSSLGPNEKLFF. In DNA, the CDR3 is TGTGCCAGCTCATCCCTGGGCCCCAATGAAAAACTGTTTTTT.

The chain recombines TRBV7-9 with TRBJ2-2; D gene ambiguous. Trimming shortened V by 2 bases and J by 0 bases, and 10 bases separated the two germline ends. The CDR3 contains 16 residues. The V gene's germline CDR1 is SEHNR and CDR2 FQNEAQ (reference sequence). The CDR3 bases are TGTGCCAGCAGCTTACTCGGTAGGGCGAACACCGGGGAGCTGTTTTTT. Residues: CASSLLGRANTGELFF.

This rearrangement joins TRBV7-2 to TRBJ2-3; 8 bases are a match to TRBD2. CDR1 is SGHTA, CDR2 FQGNSA, per germline. The junction had 5 bases not matched to a gene; V was cut back by 9 bases and J by 0 bases. The CDR3 extends over 14 amino acids. The CDR3 spells CASMRGASTDTQYF. DNA for the CDR3: TGTGCCAGTATGCGGGGGGCTAGCACAGATACGCAGTATTTT.

Note on this clone: The same CDR3 also results from other DNA sequences found in this sample. The V call is TRBV7-8, the J call TRBJ2-1; TRBD2 matches at 10 bases. V gave up 1 base and J gave up 1 base; unmatched junction bases: 4. Germline CDR1 and CDR2: SGHVS and FQNEAQ. This CDR3 spans 17 amino acids. CDR3 nucleotides: TGTGCCAGCAGCTTAGGGGCTAGCGGGAGTTCCTACAATGAGCAGTTCTTC. Amino acid sequence: CASSLGASGSSYNEQFF.

The chain links TRBV12-5 to TRBJ1-3; 7 nucleotides match TRBD1. Germline V gives CDR1 LGHNT, CDR2 FRNRAP. Trimming cost V 6 bases and J 0 bases; bases outside gene matches: 5. The CDR3 has 15 residues. In DNA form, the CDR3 reads TGTGCTAGTGGCCAAGGGACAGTCTCTGGAAACACCATATATTTT. This gives the protein CASGQGTVSGNTIYF.

This clone was counted a few times. The rearrangement joins TRBV10-3 to TRBJ2-7; 7 bases fit TRBD1. The CDR3 loop spans 13 amino acids. J gave up 5 bases and V 4 bases, and 5 bases lay outside the gene matches. Germline CDR1 and CDR2: ENHRY and SYGVKD. CDR3 residues: CAISGPDRDEQYF. As DNA, the CDR3 is TGTGCCATCAGTGGCCCCGACAGGGACGAGCAGTACTTC.